These T cell receptor beta chains were read from a single sample in a study of graft-versus-host responses after intestinal transplantation. Clones were sequenced by immunoSEQ multiplex PCR, and TCRdb holds only the in-frame ones, with some missing. The profile shows over 65,000 clones, about 90% of them singletons. The sequencing used PBMCs, collected 98 days after intestinal transplantation. Receptors originate from a human patient who received an intestinal transplant, so some T cells may come from the graft donor. Each CDR3 is given with its conserved first and last residue. Each record gives: clone size, J gene, D gene, V gene, CDR3 DNA, CDR3 protein. A D gene is named only where the DNA matches it firmly. Clone size, where shown, is once, few, many, or a class for clones that have expanded.

size: NA
J: TRBJ2-7
D: NA
V: TRBV15
DNA: TGTGCCACCAGTACGACTACCTCCTACGAGCAGTACTTC
CDR3: CATSTTTSYEQYF

size: few
J: TRBJ1-1
D: TRBD1
V: TRBV6-6
DNA: TGTGCCAGCAGTGCCCAGGGGGACACTGAAGCTTTCTTT
CDR3: CASSAQGDTEAFF

size: NA
J: TRBJ2-4
D: NA
V: TRBV19
DNA: TGTGCCAGTAGTCCCCGACTAGGGGTACAAAACATTCAGTACTTC
CDR3: CASSPRLGVQNIQYF

size: NA
J: TRBJ1-1
D: TRBD1
V: TRBV10-1
DNA: TGCGCCAGCAGTGACCCGAAACTGGGACAGGGAACGAACACTGAAGCTTTCTTT
CDR3: CASSDPKLGQGTNTEAFF

size: NA
J: TRBJ1-2
D: NA
V: TRBV5-4
DNA: TGTGCCAGCAGCTTGGGAGGGTATGGCTACACCTTC
CDR3: CASSLGGYGYTF

size: NA
J: TRBJ2-3
D: NA
V: TRBV10-3
DNA: TGTGCCATCAGTATTGAGGAGGTATGGACAGATACGCAGTATTTT
CDR3: CAISIEEVWTDTQYF

size: NA
J: TRBJ2-6
D: NA
V: TRBV4-1
DNA: TGCGCCAGCAGCCAAGGGACACTCTCTGGGGCCAACGTCCTGACTTTC
CDR3: CASSQGTLSGANVLTF

size: NA
J: TRBJ2-2
D: NA
V: TRBV6-5
DNA: TGTGCCAGCAGTTACTCTTGGGGGACCGCCGGGGAGCTGTTTTTT
CDR3: CASSYSWGTAGELFF

size: few
J: TRBJ1-1
D: TRBD1
V: TRBV30
DNA: TGTGCCTGGAATCATCCGGGACAGGGGGCTGAAGCTTTCTTT
CDR3: CAWNHPGQGAEAFF

size: NA
J: TRBJ2-3
D: TRBD2
V: TRBV27
DNA: TGTGCCAGCAGTTTGGCTGGCGGGAGTCTGGATACGCAGTATTTT
CDR3: CASSLAGGSLDTQYF

size: once
J: TRBJ2-4
D: NA
V: TRBV4-2
DNA: TGTGCCAGCAGCCAAGGGGACGGCATTGACATTCAGTACTTC
CDR3: CASSQGDGIDIQYF

size: NA
J: TRBJ2-7
D: NA
V: TRBV20-1
DNA: TGCAGTTCCCAAAGGGGATACGAGCAGTACTTC
CDR3: CSSQRGYEQYF

size: NA
J: TRBJ2-7
D: TRBD2
V: TRBV30
DNA: TGTGCCTGGAGTCCCCTGCGGGAGGGCGAGCAGTACTTC
CDR3: CAWSPLREGEQYF

size: NA
J: TRBJ2-3
D: TRBD1
V: TRBV6-5
DNA: TGTGCCAGCAGTTACTCGACAGGGGGCTCGGGGGATACGCAGTATTTT
CDR3: CASSYSTGGSGDTQYF

size: NA
J: TRBJ2-2
D: NA
V: TRBV5-1
DNA: TGCGCCAGCAGCTACCGGGGCCCCCCCGGGGAGCTGTTTTTT
CDR3: CASSYRGPPGELFF

size: NA
J: TRBJ2-1
D: TRBD2
V: TRBV6-6
DNA: TGTGCCAGCAGTACCGGGACTAGCGTACACAATGAGCAGTTCTTC
CDR3: CASSTGTSVHNEQFF

size: NA
J: TRBJ2-7
D: TRBD2
V: TRBV10-3
DNA: TGTGCCATCAGTGAGTGGGGACTAGCGGGCGATATCTCCTACGAGCAGTACTTC
CDR3: CAISEWGLAGDISYEQYF

size: NA
J: TRBJ1-1
D: NA
V: TRBV4-2
DNA: TGTGCCAGCAGCCAAGAGGGGGCAGGGATCACTGAAGCTTTCTTT
CDR3: CASSQEGAGITEAFF

size: NA
J: TRBJ2-1
D: NA
V: TRBV6-6
DNA: TGTGCCAGCAGTTACTTAATAGAGAATGAGCAGTTCTTC
CDR3: CASSYLIENEQFF